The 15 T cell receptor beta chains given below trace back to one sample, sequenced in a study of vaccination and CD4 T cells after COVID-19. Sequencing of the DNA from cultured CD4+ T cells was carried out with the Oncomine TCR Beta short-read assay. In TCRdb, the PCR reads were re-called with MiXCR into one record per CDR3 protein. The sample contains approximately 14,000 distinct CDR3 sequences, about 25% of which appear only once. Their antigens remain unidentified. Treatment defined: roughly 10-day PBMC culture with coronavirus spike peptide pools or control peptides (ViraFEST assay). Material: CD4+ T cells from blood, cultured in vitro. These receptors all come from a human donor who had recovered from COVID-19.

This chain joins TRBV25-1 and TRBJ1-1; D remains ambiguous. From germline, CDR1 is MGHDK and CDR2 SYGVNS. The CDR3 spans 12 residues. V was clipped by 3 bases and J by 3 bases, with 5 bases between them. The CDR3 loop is CASSEGYTEAFF. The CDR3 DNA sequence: TGTGCCAGCAGTGAGGGGTACACTGAAGCTTTCTTT. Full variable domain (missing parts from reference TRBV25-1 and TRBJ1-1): EADIYQTPRYLVIGTGKKITLECSQTMGHDKMYWYQQDPGMELHLIHYSYGVNSTEKGDLSSESTVSRIRTEHFPLTLESARPSHTSQYLCASSEGYTEAFFGQGTRLTVV.

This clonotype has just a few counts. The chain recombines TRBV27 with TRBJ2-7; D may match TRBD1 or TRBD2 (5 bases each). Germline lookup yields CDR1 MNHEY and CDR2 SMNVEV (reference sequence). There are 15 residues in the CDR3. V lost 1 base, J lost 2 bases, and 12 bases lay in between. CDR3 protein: CASSLFGTAPYEQYF. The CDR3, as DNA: TGTGCCAGCAGTTTATTTGGGACCGCCCCCTACGAGCAGTACTTC.

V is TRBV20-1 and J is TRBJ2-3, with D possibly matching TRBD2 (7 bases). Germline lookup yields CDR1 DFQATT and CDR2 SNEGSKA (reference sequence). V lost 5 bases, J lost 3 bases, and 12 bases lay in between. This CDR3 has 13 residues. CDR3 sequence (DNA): TGCAGTGCTTCGGGGGGCCAAACAGATACGCAGTATTTT. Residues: CSASGGQTDTQYF.

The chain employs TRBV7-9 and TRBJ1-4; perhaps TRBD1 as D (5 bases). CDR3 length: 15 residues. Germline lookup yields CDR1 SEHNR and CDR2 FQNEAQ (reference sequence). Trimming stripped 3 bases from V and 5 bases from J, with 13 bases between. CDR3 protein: CASSFNRDWNEKLFF. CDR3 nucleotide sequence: TGTGCCAGCAGCTTTAACCGGGACTGGAATGAAAAACTGTTTTTT.

CDR3 loop: CASSLARGSNQPQHF. The CDR3 bases are TGTGCCAGCAGCTTGGCCCGCGGGAGCAATCAGCCCCAGCATTTT. The chain uses TRBV5-6 and TRBJ1-5; D remains ambiguous. Germline V CDR1 and CDR2: SGHDT, YYEEEE. Trimming took 0 bases from V and 1 from J, leaving 8 bases between them. The CDR3 loop spans 15 amino acids.

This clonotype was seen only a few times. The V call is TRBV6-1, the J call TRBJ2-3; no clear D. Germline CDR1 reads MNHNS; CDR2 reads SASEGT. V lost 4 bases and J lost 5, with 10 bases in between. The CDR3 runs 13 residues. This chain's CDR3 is CASSVHGLDTQYF. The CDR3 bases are TGTGCCAGCAGTGTTCACGGGTTAGATACGCAGTATTTT.

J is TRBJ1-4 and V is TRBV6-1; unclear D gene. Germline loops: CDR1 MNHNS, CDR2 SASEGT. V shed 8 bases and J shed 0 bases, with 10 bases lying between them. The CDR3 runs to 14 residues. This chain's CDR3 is CASLFGATNEKLFF. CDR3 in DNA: TGTGCCAGCCTATTCGGGGCAACTAATGAAAAACTGTTTTTT.

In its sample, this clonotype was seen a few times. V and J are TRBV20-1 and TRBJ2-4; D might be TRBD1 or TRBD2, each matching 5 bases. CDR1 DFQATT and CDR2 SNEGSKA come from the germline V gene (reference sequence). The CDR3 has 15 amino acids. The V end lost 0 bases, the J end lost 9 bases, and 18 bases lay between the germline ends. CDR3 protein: CSARDSGTGLAIQYF. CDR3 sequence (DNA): TGCAGTGCTAGAGATTCCGGGACCGGCCTCGCCATTCAGTACTTC.

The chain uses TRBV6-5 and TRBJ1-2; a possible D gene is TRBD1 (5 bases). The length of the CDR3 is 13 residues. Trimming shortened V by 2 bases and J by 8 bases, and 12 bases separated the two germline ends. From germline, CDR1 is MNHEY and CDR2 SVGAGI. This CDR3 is CASSYPGTEGYTF. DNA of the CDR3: TGTGCCAGCAGTTACCCTGGGACGGAAGGCTACACCTTC.

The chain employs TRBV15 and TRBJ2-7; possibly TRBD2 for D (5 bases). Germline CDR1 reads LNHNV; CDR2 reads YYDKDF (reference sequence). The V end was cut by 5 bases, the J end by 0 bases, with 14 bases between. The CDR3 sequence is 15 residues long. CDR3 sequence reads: CATSRGSGSSYEQYF. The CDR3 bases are TGTGCCACCAGCCGGGGATCAGGCAGCTCCTACGAGCAGTACTTC.

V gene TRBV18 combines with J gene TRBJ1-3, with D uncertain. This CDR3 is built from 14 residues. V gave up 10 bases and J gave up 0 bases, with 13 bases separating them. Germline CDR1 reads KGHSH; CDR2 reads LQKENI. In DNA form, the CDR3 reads TGTGCCACTCACGCGTTGCGCTCTGGAAACACCATATATTTT. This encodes CATHALRSGNTIYF.

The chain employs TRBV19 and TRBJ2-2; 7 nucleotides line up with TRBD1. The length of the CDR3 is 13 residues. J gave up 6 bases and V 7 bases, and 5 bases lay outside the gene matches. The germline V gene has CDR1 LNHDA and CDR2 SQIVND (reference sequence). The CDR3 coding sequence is TGTGCCAGTAAAGGGGGCGCGTCCGGGGAGCTGTTTTTT. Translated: CASKGGASGELFF. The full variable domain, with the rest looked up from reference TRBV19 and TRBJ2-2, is DGGITQSPKYLFRKEGQNVTLSCEQNLNHDAMYWYRQDPGQGLRLIYYSQIVNDFQKGDIAEGYSVSREKKESFPLTVTSAQKNPTAFYLCASKGGASGELFFGEGSRLTVL.

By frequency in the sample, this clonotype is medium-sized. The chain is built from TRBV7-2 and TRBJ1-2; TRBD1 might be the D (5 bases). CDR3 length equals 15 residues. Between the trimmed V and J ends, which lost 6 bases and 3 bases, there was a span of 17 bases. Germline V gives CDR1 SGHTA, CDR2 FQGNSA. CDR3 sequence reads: CASSPSTRGDYGYTF. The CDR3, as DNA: TGTGCCAGCAGTCCGAGCACTCGGGGGGACTATGGCTACACCTTC.

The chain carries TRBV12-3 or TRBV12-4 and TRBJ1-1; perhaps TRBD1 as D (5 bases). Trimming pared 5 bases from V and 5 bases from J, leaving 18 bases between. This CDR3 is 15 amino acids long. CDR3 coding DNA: TGTGCCAGCAGTCCATTCCTTGGGGCAGGTACTGAAGCTTTCTTT. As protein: CASSPFLGAGTEAFF.

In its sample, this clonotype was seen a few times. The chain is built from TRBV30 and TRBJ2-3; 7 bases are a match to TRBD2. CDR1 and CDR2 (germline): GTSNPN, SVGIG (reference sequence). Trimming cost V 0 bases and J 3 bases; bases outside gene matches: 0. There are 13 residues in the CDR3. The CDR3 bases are TGTGCCTGGAGTGTCGGGGGGACAGATACGCAGTATTTT. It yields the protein CAWSVGGTDTQYF.